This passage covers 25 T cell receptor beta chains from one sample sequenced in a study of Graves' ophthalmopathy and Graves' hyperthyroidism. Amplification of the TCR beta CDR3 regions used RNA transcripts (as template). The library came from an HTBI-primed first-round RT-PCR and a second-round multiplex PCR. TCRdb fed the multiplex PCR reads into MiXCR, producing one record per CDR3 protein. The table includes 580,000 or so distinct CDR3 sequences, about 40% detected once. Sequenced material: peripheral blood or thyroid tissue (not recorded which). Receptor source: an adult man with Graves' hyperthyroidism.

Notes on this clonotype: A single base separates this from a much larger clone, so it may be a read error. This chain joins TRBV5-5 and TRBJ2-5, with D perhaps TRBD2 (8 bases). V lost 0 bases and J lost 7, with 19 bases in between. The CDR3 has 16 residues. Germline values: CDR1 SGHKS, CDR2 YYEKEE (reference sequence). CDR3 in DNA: TGTGCCAGCAGCTTGGGCCGACAGGGTGCGGGGGGGACCCAGTACTTC. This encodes CASSLGRQGAGGTQYF.

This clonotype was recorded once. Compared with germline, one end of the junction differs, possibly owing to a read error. CDR3 sequence: CTTSDSGTGPYEQYF. The DNA for the CDR3 is TGTACCACCAGTGACTCCGGGACAGGGCCCTACGAGCAGTACTTC. This chain connects TRBV24-1 to TRBJ2-7; TRBD1 aligns across 9 bases. The CDR3 extends over 15 amino acids. CDR1 and CDR2 from the germline V gene are KGHDR and SFDVKD.

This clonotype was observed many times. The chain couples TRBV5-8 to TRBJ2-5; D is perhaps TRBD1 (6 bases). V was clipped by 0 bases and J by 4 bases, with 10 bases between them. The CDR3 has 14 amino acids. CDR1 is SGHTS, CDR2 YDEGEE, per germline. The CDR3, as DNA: TGTGCCAGCAGCTTGGGCAGGGGTCGAGAGACCCAGTACTTC. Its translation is CASSLGRGRETQYF.

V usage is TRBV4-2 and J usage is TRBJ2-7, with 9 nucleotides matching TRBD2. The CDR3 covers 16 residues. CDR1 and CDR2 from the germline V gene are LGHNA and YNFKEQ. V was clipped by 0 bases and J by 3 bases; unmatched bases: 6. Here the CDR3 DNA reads TGTGCCAGCAGCCAAGATCAGACTAGCGGCGACTACGAGCAGTACTTC. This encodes CASSQDQTSGDYEQYF.

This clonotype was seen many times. CDR3 sequence: CASSYDYEQYF. The DNA of the CDR3 is TGTGCCAGCAGTTATGACTACGAGCAGTACTTC. V and J are TRBV7-2 and TRBJ2-7; D not certain. The CDR3 contains 11 residues. Trimming removed 6 bases at V and 3 bases at J, with 6 bases between. The germline gives CDR1 SGHTA, CDR2 FQGNSA. Filled out from reference TRBV7-2 and TRBJ2-7, the complete variable domain reads GAGVSQSPSNKVTEKGKDVELRCDPISGHTALYWYRQSLGQGLEFLIYFQGNSAPDKSGLPSDRFSAERTGGSVSTLTIQRTQQEDSAVYLCASSYDYEQYFGPGTRLTVT.

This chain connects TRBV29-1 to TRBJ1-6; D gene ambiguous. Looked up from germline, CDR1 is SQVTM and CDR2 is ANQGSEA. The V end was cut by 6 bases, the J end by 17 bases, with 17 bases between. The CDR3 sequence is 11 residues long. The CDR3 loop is CSVVSGRAIHF. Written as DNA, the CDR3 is TGCAGCGTCGTTAGCGGGAGGGCCATCCACTTT.

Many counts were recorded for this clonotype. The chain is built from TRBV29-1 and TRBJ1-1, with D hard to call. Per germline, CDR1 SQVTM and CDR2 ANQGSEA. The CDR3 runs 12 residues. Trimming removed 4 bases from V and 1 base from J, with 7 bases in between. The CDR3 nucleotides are TGCAGCGTTGCAAACTCGAACACTGAAGCTTTCTTT. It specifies CSVANSNTEAFF.

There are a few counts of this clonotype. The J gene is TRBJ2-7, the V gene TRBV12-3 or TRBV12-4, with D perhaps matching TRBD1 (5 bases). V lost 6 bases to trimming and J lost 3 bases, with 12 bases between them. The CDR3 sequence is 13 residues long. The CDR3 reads CASRGVPNYEQYF. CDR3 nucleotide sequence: TGTGCCAGCAGAGGGGTGCCAAACTACGAGCAGTACTTC.

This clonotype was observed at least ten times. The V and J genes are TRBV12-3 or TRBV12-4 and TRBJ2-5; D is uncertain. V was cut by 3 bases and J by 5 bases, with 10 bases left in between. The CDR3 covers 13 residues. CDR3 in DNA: TGTGCCAGCAGTTTCCTGGGTCGGGAGACCCAGTACTTC. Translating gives CASSFLGRETQYF.

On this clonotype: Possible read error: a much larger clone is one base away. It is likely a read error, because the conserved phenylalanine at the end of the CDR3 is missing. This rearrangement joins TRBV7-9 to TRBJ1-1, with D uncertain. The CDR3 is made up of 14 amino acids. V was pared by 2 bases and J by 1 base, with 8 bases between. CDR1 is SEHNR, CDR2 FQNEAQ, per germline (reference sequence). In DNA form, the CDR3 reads TGTGCCAGCAGCTTATTCTACGGGAACACTGAAGCTTTCCTT. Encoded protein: CASSLFYGNTEAFL.

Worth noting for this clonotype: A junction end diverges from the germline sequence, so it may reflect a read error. CDR3: CASSLMGQGIFGEQPQHF. The CDR3, as DNA: TGTGCTAGCAGCCTTATGGGACAGGGGATATTTGGGGAGCAGCCCCAGCATTTT. The gene calls are TRBV7-6 and TRBJ1-5; the match to TRBD1 covers 10 bases. The length of the CDR3 is 18 residues. CDR1 is SGHVS, CDR2 FNYEAQ, per germline. Based on the CDR3 plus reference TRBV7-6 and TRBJ1-5, the full variable domain is GAGVSQSPRYKVTKRGQDVALRCDPISGHVSLYWYRQALGQGPEFLTYFNYEAQQDKSGLPNDRFSAERPEGSISTLTIQRTEQRDSAMYRCASSLMGQGIFGEQPQHFGDGTRLSIL.

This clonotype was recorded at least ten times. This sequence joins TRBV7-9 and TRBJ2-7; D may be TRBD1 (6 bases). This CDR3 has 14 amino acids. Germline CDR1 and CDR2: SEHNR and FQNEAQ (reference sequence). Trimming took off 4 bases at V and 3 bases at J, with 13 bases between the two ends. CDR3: CASSSRDTFYEQYF. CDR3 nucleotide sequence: TGTGCCAGCAGCTCCCGGGACACATTCTACGAGCAGTACTTC.

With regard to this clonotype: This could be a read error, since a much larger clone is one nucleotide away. CDR3 sequence (DNA): TGTGCCAGCAGCCTAACACAGGGCTACGGGCAGTACTTC. Its protein is CASSLTQGYGQYF. The gene calls are TRBV7-9 and TRBJ2-7; possibly TRBD1 for D (6 bases). The CDR3 spans 13 residues. Germline V gene lookup returns CDR1 SEHNR and CDR2 FQNEAQ (reference sequence). Complete variable domain (other parts from reference TRBV7-9 and TRBJ2-7): DTGVSQNPRHKITKRGQNVTFRCDPISEHNRLYWYRQTLGQGPEFLTYFQNEAQLEKSRLLSDRFSAERPKGSFSTLEIQRTEQGDSAMYLCASSLTQGYGQYFGPGTRLTVT.

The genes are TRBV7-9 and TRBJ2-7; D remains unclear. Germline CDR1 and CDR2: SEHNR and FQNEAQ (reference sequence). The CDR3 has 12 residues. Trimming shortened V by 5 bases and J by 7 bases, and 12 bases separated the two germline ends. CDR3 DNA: TGTGCCAGCAGCAAGACTGTTAATGAGCAGTACTTC. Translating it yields CASSKTVNEQYF.

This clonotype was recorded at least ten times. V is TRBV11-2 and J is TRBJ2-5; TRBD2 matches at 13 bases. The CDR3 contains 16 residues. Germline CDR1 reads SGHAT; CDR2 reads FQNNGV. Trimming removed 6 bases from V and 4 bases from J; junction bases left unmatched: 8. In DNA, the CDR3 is TGTGCCAGCAGTCAAGGACTAGCGGGAGAAATAGAGACCCAGTACTTC. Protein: CASSQGLAGEIETQYF. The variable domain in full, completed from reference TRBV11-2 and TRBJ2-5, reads EAGVAQSPRYKIIEKRQSVAFWCNPISGHATLYWYQQILGQGPKLLIQFQNNGVVDDSQLPKDRFSAERLKGVDSTLKIQPAKLEDSAVYLCASSQGLAGEIETQYFGPGTRLLVL.

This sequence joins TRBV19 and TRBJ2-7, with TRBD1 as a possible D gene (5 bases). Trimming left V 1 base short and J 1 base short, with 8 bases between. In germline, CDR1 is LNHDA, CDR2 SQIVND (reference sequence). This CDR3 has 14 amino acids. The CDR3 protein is CASSIGRGSYEQYF. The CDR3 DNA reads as TGTGCCAGTAGTATAGGAAGGGGTTCCTACGAGCAGTACTTC.

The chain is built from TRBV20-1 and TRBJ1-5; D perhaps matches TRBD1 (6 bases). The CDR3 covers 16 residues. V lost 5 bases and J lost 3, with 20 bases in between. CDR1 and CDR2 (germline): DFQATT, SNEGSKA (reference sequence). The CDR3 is CSAFRTEGGYNQPQHF. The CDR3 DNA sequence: TGCAGTGCTTTCCGGACAGAAGGGGGATACAATCAGCCCCAGCATTTT.

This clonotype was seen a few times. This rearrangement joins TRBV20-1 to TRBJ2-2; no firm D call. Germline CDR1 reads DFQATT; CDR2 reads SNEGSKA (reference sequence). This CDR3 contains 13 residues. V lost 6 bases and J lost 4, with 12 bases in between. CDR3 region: CSAAGIGTGELFF. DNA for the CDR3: TGCAGTGCCGCCGGAATCGGCACCGGGGAGCTGTTTTTT.

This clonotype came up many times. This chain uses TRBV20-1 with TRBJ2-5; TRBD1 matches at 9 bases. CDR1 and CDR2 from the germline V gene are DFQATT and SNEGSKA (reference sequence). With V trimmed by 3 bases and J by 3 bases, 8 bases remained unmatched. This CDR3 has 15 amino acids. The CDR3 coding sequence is TGCAGTGCTAGGGAGCGACAGGGGGTTAAAGAGACCCAGTACTTC. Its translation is CSARERQGVKETQYF.

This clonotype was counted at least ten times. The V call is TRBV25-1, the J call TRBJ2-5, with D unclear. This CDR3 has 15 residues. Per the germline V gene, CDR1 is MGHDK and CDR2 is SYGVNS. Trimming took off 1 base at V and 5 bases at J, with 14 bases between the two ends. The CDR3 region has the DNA TGTGCCAGCAGTGAATCAGTTCGACTGGGGGAGACCCAGTACTTC. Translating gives CASSESVRLGETQYF. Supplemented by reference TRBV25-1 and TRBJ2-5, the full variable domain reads EADIYQTPRYLVIGTGKKITLECSQTMGHDKMYWYQQDPGMELHLIHYSYGVNSTEKGDLSSESTVSRIRTEHFPLTLESARPSHTSQYLCASSESVRLGETQYFGPGTRLLVL.

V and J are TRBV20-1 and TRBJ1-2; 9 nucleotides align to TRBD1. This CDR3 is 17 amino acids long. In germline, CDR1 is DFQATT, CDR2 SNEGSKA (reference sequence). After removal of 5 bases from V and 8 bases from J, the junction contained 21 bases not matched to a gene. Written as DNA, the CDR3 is TGCAGTGCTGGAATGACAGGGGGACAAGCCCAACACAACGGCTACACCTTC. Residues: CSAGMTGGQAQHNGYTF.

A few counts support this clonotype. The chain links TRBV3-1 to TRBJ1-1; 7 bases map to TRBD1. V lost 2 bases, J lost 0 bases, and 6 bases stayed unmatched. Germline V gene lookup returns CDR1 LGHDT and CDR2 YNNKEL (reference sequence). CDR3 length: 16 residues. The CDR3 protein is CASSQLRTGMNTEAFF. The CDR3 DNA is TGTGCCAGCAGCCAACTCCGGACAGGAATGAACACTGAAGCTTTCTTT.

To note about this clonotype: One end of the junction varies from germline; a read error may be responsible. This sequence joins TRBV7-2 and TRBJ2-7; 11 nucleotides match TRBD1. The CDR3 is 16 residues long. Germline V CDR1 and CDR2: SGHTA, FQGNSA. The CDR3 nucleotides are TGCGCCAGCAGCTTGGCCTGGGACAGGGGGGACTACGAGCAGTACTTC. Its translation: CASSLAWDRGDYEQYF.

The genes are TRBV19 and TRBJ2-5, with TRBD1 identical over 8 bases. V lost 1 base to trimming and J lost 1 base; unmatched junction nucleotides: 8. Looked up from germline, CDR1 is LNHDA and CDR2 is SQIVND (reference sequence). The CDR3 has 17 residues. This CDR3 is CASSIVGAGGFQETQYF. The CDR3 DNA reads TGTGCCAGTAGTATAGTAGGAGCAGGGGGCTTCCAAGAGACCCAGTACTTC.

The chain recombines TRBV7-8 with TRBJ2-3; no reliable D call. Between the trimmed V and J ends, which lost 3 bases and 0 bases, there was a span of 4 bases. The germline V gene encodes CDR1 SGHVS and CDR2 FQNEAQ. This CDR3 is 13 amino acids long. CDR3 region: CASSFLSTDTQYF. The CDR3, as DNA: TGTGCCAGCAGCTTCCTAAGCACAGATACGCAGTATTTT.